Listed below are T cell receptor beta chains from one sample, sequenced in a study of CD8 T cells in Susac syndrome. Via MiXCR, TCRdb re-called the immunoSEQ multiplex PCR reads, giving one row per CDR3 protein. The sample has around 170,000 distinct CDR3 sequences, 85% to 95% seen once. The sample was CD8+ T cells from PBMCs. Every receptor here comes from a human donor with multiple sclerosis. Each CDR3 is given with its conserved first and last residue. D genes are given only for firm matches. Clone size is stated in some rows and not others, as once, few, many or a class when expanded.

v_call	clone_size	j_call	d_call	cdr3_nt	cdr3_aa
TRBV9	once	TRBJ2-2	TRBD1	TGTGCCAGCAGCGTCCGGGACAGTTACACCGGGGAGCTGTTTTTT	CASSVRDSYTGELFF
TRBV12-3/TRBV12-4	.	TRBJ1-2	TRBD1	TGTGCCAGCAGTGCGGAGGACTGGACAGGAGTGGCCTATGGCTACACCTTC	CASSAEDWTGVAYGYTF
TRBV29-1	.	TRBJ2-2	.	TGCAGCGTCATAGTCCCCGGGGAGCTGTTTTTT	CSVIVPGELFF
TRBV5-1	.	TRBJ2-1	TRBD2	TGCGCCAGCAGCTTGGCGCTAGCGGGGGGGCTGGACGAGCAGTTCTTC	CASSLALAGGLDEQFF
TRBV6-5	.	TRBJ2-3	TRBD2	TGTGCCAGCAGTTACTCGCCCCCAGGGGCGGGGGGGCAAAATACGCAGTATTTT	CASSYSPPGAGGQNTQYF
TRBV25-1	.	TRBJ1-5	.	TGTGCCAGCAGTGATGGTACCAATCAGCCCCAGCATTTT	CASSDGTNQPQHF
TRBV20-1	.	TRBJ2-7	.	TGCAGTGCTGGAGAGGTCCGGCTTGAGCAGTACTTC	CSAGEVRLEQYF
TRBV5-6	.	TRBJ1-1	.	TGTGCCAGCAGCTTCCGGGGGCAGGGCGATTCGGCTTTCTTT	CASSFRGQGDSAFF
TRBV7-6	.	TRBJ2-5	TRBD1	TGTGCCAGCAGCCCTTGGGACAGGGTTGGGGAGACCCAGTACTTC	CASSPWDRVGETQYF
TRBV5-3	.	TRBJ1-2	.	TGTGCCAGAAGCTTGATAAGGCTGCTGAACTATGGCTACACCTTC	CARSLIRLLNYGYTF
TRBV18	.	TRBJ2-4	.	TGTGCCAGCTCAAAACAGGGTCTCCTTACGGGAAACATTCAGTACTTC	CASSKQGLLTGNIQYF
TRBV3-1	.	TRBJ2-5	.	TGTGCCAGCAGCCAAGATCGTGGGGCGTATGGAGAGACCCAGTACTTC	CASSQDRGAYGETQYF
TRBV28	.	TRBJ1-1	.	TGTGCCAGCAGTTTATGGAGGAGCACTGAAGCTTTCTTT	CASSLWRSTEAFF
TRBV30	once	TRBJ2-1	.	TGTGCCGGGAGCGGTAGCTCCTACAATGAGCAGTTCTTC	CAGSGSSYNEQFF
TRBV27	.	TRBJ1-1	.	TGTGCCAGCAGTTCCTACACTGAAGCTTTCTTT	CASSSYTEAFF
TRBV2	.	TRBJ1-5	.	TGTGCCAGCCGGAGCGTAGGGAGTTATCAGCCCCAGCATTTT	CASRSVGSYQPQHF
TRBV4-1	.	TRBJ1-5	.	TGCGCCAGCAGCCCCGGGGAGTTTTATCAGCCCCAGCATTTT	CASSPGEFYQPQHF
TRBV28	.	TRBJ2-3	.	TGTGCCAGCAGTTTCGACCCCACAGATACGCAGTATTTT	CASSFDPTDTQYF
TRBV27	.	TRBJ2-3	TRBD2	TGTGCCAGCAGTTTCCTAGCTAGCGGTAGCTCGGGAGATACGCAGTATTTT	CASSFLASGSSGDTQYF
TRBV29-1	.	TRBJ2-7	.	TGCAGCGTTGCAGCCGCGAACTACGAGCAGTACTTC	CSVAAANYEQYF
TRBV7-9	once	TRBJ2-2	TRBD1	TGTGCCAGCAGCTTCGCAAGGGGGCGGACCGGGGAGCTGTTTTTT	CASSFARGRTGELFF
TRBV27	.	TRBJ2-1	TRBD1	TGTGCCAGCAGTTTATCGGGACAGGGGGGCTACAATGAGCAGTTCTTC	CASSLSGQGGYNEQFF
TRBV12-3/TRBV12-4	.	TRBJ2-5	.	TGTGCCAGCAGTTTCGGACAGTCCGAAGAGACCCAGTACTTC	CASSFGQSEETQYF
TRBV13	.	TRBJ1-6	.	TGTGCCAGCAGCTCAAGGACAGAGTCGAATTCACCCCTCCACTTT	CASSSRTESNSPLHF
TRBV20-1	.	TRBJ1-2	.	TGCAGTGCTGGGGGGTTTAGGGGAGGGCAGTTCGATGGCTACACCTTC	CSAGGFRGGQFDGYTF
TRBV27	.	TRBJ2-1	TRBD2	TGTGCCAGCAGTCCCGGGACTAGCGGCCCCCCCCCGCGGAATGAGCAGTTCTTC	CASSPGTSGPPPRNEQFF
TRBV27	.	TRBJ2-7	TRBD2	TGTGCCAGCAGTCTTTTAGCGGGAGCCTACGAGCAGTACTTC	CASSLLAGAYEQYF
TRBV14	.	TRBJ2-1	.	TGTGCCAGCAGCCAATTTCAGGGGTCCTACAATGAGCAGTTCTTC	CASSQFQGSYNEQFF
TRBV29-1	.	TRBJ2-7	.	TGCAGCGTTGTACCGGGAGAGACCTACGAGCAGTACTTC	CSVVPGETYEQYF
TRBV19	.	TRBJ2-3	.	TGTGCCAGTACAATCCGGGAAGCTAGCACAGATACGCAGTATTTT	CASTIREASTDTQYF
TRBV29-1	.	TRBJ2-1	.	TGCAGCGTTGAGCAGAAGTACAATGAGCAGTTCTTC	CSVEQKYNEQFF
TRBV6-5	.	TRBJ2-2	TRBD2	TGTGCCAGCAGTTATTCTAGCGGGAGTGGTAACACCGGGGAGCTGTTTTTT	CASSYSSGSGNTGELFF
TRBV12-3/TRBV12-4	.	TRBJ2-1	.	TGTGCCAGCAGTTACTGGGAAAGCTACAATGAGCAGTTCTTC	CASSYWESYNEQFF
TRBV6-6	once	TRBJ2-7	TRBD1	TGTGCCAGCAGTGACAGGGACCACGAGCAGTACTTC	CASSDRDHEQYF
TRBV20-1	.	TRBJ2-7	.	TGCAGTGCGGGGACCGAAGGGACGCGGGAGCAGTACTTC	CSAGTEGTREQYF
TRBV11-2	.	TRBJ2-7	.	TGTGCCAGCAGCTCCCTGACTGCCCACTACGAGCAGTACTTC	CASSSLTAHYEQYF
TRBV2	.	TRBJ1-1	.	TGTGCCAGCACGGGACCGCCAAGCACTGAAGCTTTCTTT	CASTGPPSTEAFF
TRBV10-3	.	TRBJ2-1	.	TGTGCCATCAGTGACCCAGGGGGGAAGAATCTCCACAATGAGCAGTTCTTC	CAISDPGGKNLHNEQFF
TRBV27	.	TRBJ2-7	TRBD1	TGTGCCAGCAGTTTTGGGCAGGGGGACTACGAGCAGTACTTC	CASSFGQGDYEQYF
TRBV4-1	.	TRBJ2-3	.	TGCGCCAGCAGCCAAGAAGAGGCGGGGCTTCTCACAGATACGCAGTATTTT	CASSQEEAGLLTDTQYF
TRBV29-1	once	TRBJ2-7	TRBD1	TGCAGCGCCCAGACAGGGATCTTTTCCTACGAGCAGTACTTC	CSAQTGIFSYEQYF
TRBV9	.	TRBJ2-1	TRBD2	TGTGCCAGCAGCGTATTCCTAGCGGGAGCCAATGAGCAGTTCTTC	CASSVFLAGANEQFF
TRBV27	.	TRBJ2-7	.	TGTGCCAGCAGACCCTTGGACCCTAAAATAGAGGAGCAGTACTTC	CASRPLDPKIEEQYF
TRBV12-3/TRBV12-4	.	TRBJ2-2	.	TGTGCCAGCAGTCCAGGCGGGGAGCTGTTTTTT	CASSPGGELFF